This T cell receptor (beta chain) was captured by sequencing in a study of T-cell memory formation after mild COVID-19. A word on this clonotype: Its antigen is undetermined.

Germline trimming cut 1 base from V and 5 bases from J; bases unmatched to any gene: 8. In germline, CDR1 is SGHVS, CDR2 FQNEAQ. The CDR3 runs to 15 residues. With constant-segment primers, 5'RACE yielded cDNA libraries of TCR alpha and TCR beta that carried sample barcodes and UMIs. In TCRdb, the 5' RACE reads were re-called with MiXCR into one record per CDR3 protein. The sample lists about 90,000 distinct CDR3 sequences, about 13% occurring once. General study points: Most CD4+ clones that shrank were in CM and EM, while CD8+ ones turned up in EMRA. Clones contracting across day 15 to 85 had a balanced CD4/CD8 profile; later expanding clones leaned CD4+.

This receptor was obtained from an adult woman who had mild COVID-19 (a few samples of this study predate the infection). Cell type and time point are not known. The sequencing sample was made of PBMCs or a T cell subset sorted from them (not recorded which). The chain recombines TRBV7-8 with TRBJ2-7; TRBD2 matches at 7 bases. The CDR3 reads CASSLESGRNHEQYF. The CDR3 nucleotides read TGTGCCAGCAGCTTAGAGTCCGGGAGGAACCACGAGCAGTACTTC.